This TCR beta chain comes out of a study of blood T cell repertoires in COVID-19. Study background: The samples span acute and convalescent COVID-19 from the United States, Italy and Spain. The cDNA or gDNA used as material had been derived from T cells, B-cell-depleted T cells, or PBMCs.

As handled by the study authors: Nucleated cell counts were estimated from reference gene primer amplification. Clones were sequenced by immunoSEQ multiplex PCR, and TCRdb holds only the in-frame ones, with some missing. V, J and clone size are those of that table, while D and trimming were read from the DNA. The sample includes around 170,000 clones, approximately 86% of them seen just once. This sequence originates from a man aged 50 to 59 with active or convalescent COVID-19. The sample comprised peripheral blood.

The CDR3 here is CASSPDRSYNEQFF. In DNA form, the CDR3 reads TGCGCCAGCAGCCCCGACAGATCCTACAATGAGCAGTTCTTC. V gene TRBV5-1 combines with J gene TRBJ2-1; the D gene is possibly TRBD1 (5 bases). Germline V gives CDR1 SGHRS, CDR2 YFSETQ. The V and J ends lost 4 bases and 1 base respectively, with 9 bases between them. The CDR3 loop spans 14 amino acids.